The rows below give T cell receptor beta chains drawn from one sample of a study of T-cell reconstitution after alpha-beta-depleted transplantation in children. TCRdb redid the calling of the PCR reads with MiXCR, one entry per CDR3 protein. The table includes about 310,000 distinct CDR3 sequences, roughly 21% detected once. The sequences come from PBMCs, mostly from graft donor cells, collected 180 days after TCRalphabeta/CD19-depleted stem cell transplant. These receptors were collected from a male patient aged 10 to 17 who had a stem cell transplant for acute lymphoblastic leukemia, so the T cells may come from the graft donor. The CDR3 runs from the conserved cysteine through the conserved F or W. Fields, in order: J gene, V gene, clone size, D gene, CDR3 DNA, CDR3 protein. The D gene is left open where the match is weak. Part of the rows lack a size; the others show once, few, many or a class for expanded clones.

TRBJ2-3 TRBV5-1 NA NA TGCGCCAGCAGTAGGGCGGATACGCAGTATTTT CASSRADTQYF
TRBJ2-7 TRBV14 few TRBD1 TGTGCCAGCCTGGGAGACAGGGTCTCCTACGAGCAGTACTTC CASLGDRVSYEQYF
TRBJ2-2 TRBV5-5 many NA TGTGCCAGCAGCTTCGGGGGCACCGGGGAGCTGTTTTTT CASSFGGTGELFF
TRBJ2-1 TRBV7-2 NA TRBD2 TGTGCCGGCAGCCAGAGGAGGAGCGGGAGTTTTAACAATGAGCAGTTCTTC CAGSQRRSGSFNNEQFF
TRBJ2-1 TRBV27 NA TRBD2 TGTGCCAGCAGTTTACGGACTAGCGGGAGGGGGGGGGAGCAGTTCTTC CASSLRTSGRGGEQFF
TRBJ1-5 TRBV10-3 few NA TGTGCCGCCTTAAATCAGCCCCAGCATTTT CAALNQPQHF
TRBJ1-5 TRBV20-1 NA NA TGCAGTGCAAGGACAGACCCCAGCAATCAGCCCCAGCATTTT CSARTDPSNQPQHF
TRBJ1-2 TRBV5-1 few TRBD1 TGCGCCAGCAGCTTGGGATTCGGACAGGGACGCTATGGCTACACCTTC CASSLGFGQGRYGYTF
TRBJ2-1 TRBV29-1 NA TRBD2 TGCAGCGTTTTCCCGGGACTAGGATTTTACAATGAGCAGTTCTTC CSVFPGLGFYNEQFF
TRBJ2-4 TRBV6-5 few NA TGTGCCAGCAGTTACTCCTTCCGGTTAGCCAAAAACATTCAGTACTTC CASSYSFRLAKNIQYF
TRBJ2-7 TRBV5-1 NA NA TGCGCCAGCAGCGGGGGCACCCACTACGAGCAGTACTTC CASSGGTHYEQYF
TRBJ2-1 TRBV11-1 NA NA TGTGCCAGCAGTTTAACCCCGGCCGGGACATGGTCCTACAATGAGCAGTTCTTC CASSLTPAGTWSYNEQFF
TRBJ2-1 TRBV5-1 many TRBD1 TGCGCCAGCAGCCCTCGGACAGGGTCGTACAATGAGCAGTTCTTC CASSPRTGSYNEQFF
TRBJ2-7 TRBV20-1 once NA TGCAGTGCTAGACTCCCTTGGGAGTACCACGAGCAGTACTTC CSARLPWEYHEQYF
TRBJ1-2 TRBV20-1 NA NA TGCAGTGCTCGATCACAGGGTGCCTATGGCTACACCTTC CSARSQGAYGYTF
TRBJ2-2 TRBV11-2 NA TRBD2 TGTGCCAGCAGCCAAAAGAGTAGCGGGAGAGTTATCCCCGGGGAGCTGTTTTTT CASSQKSSGRVIPGELFF
TRBJ1-1 TRBV20-1 NA NA TGCAGTCCACAGAGACCGAACACTGAAGCTTTCTTT CSPQRPNTEAFF
TRBJ2-3 TRBV3-1 few NA TGTGCCAGCAGCCAAGATCTTTCTAGCACAGATACGCAGTATTTT CASSQDLSSTDTQYF
TRBJ2-1 TRBV7-3 NA NA TGTGCCAGCAGCTTAGGTCTCGGGTATGTTGAGCAGTTCTTC CASSLGLGYVEQFF
TRBJ2-1 TRBV30 few NA TGTGCCTGGGAAGTGGGGCCAAACAATGAGCAGTTCTTC CAWEVGPNNEQFF
TRBJ2-1 TRBV18 few NA TGTGCCAGCTCACACACCTACAATGAGCAGTTCTTC CASSHTYNEQFF
TRBJ2-5 TRBV27 NA TRBD1 TGTGCCAGCGCCCCGTGGGACAGTGAGTACAGGGAGACCCAGTACTTC CASAPWDSEYRETQYF
TRBJ2-1 TRBV29-1 NA NA TGCAGCGTCGCGGGACAGTCGTTCCCCAATGAGCAGTTCTTC CSVAGQSFPNEQFF
TRBJ2-2 TRBV7-9 NA NA TGTGCCAGCAGCTTAGTTCAGGGCACCGGGGAGCTGTTTTTT CASSLVQGTGELFF
TRBJ2-1 TRBV5-1 NA TRBD2 TGCGCCAGCAGCGCGGGACTAGCGGCTCCCTACAATGAGCAGTTCTTC CASSAGLAAPYNEQFF
TRBJ2-2 TRBV3-1 NA TRBD2 TGTGCCAGCAGCGTACTAGCGGGAGCGAACACCGGGGAGCTGTTTTTT CASSVLAGANTGELFF
TRBJ1-6 TRBV5-1 NA TRBD1 TGCGCCAGCAGCTTCACAGGGGTAAATTCACCCCTCCACTTT CASSFTGVNSPLHF
TRBJ2-2 TRBV12-3/TRBV12-4 NA TRBD2 TGTGCCAGCAGTTTACGGCGGGAGGGCACCGCTCGCCGATCCCCCACCGGGGAGCTGTTTTTT CASSLRREGTARRSPTGELFF
TRBJ2-1 TRBV5-6 NA NA TGTGCCAGCAGCCCTAACGCAGCTAACAATGAGCAGTTCTTC CASSPNAANNEQFF
TRBJ2-2 TRBV27 few NA TGTGCCAGCAGTGGGTGGGCAAGAGGGGGAACCGGGGAGCTGTTTTTT CASSGWARGGTGELFF
TRBJ2-7 TRBV20-1 NA NA TGCAGTGCTAGGATCCCTGCCTACGAGCAGTACTTC CSARIPAYEQYF
TRBJ1-2 TRBV12-3/TRBV12-4 few NA TGTGCCAGCAGTTCCCGACAAGAGAACTATGGCTACACCTTC CASSSRQENYGYTF
TRBJ2-7 TRBV5-5 many TRBD2 TGTGCCAGCAGCTTACGACTAGCGCCCTACGAGCAGTACTTC CASSLRLAPYEQYF
TRBJ2-3 TRBV5-1 NA NA TGCGCCAGCAGCTTGAGGCGGCAGCCCCTTGGCACAGATACGCAGTATTTT CASSLRRQPLGTDTQYF
TRBJ2-2 TRBV7-2 few TRBD2 TGTGCCAGCAGCTTCGTAGCGGGAAGTGGTACCGGGGAGCTGTTTTTT CASSFVAGSGTGELFF
TRBJ2-4 TRBV11-2 few TRBD2 TGTGCCAGCAGCTATGGGGGGCTAGCGGGAGGGAGGACAAACATTCAGTACTTC CASSYGGLAGGRTNIQYF
TRBJ2-3 TRBV7-9 NA TRBD2 TGTGCCAGCAGCTTGGGACTAGCGGGAGTCTTAACGCAGTATTTT CASSLGLAGVLTQYF
TRBJ2-5 TRBV5-1 few NA TGCGCCAGCAGCTTGGCTGTGGCAGGGGTAGAGACCCAGTACTTC CASSLAVAGVETQYF
TRBJ1-4 TRBV15 NA NA TGTGCCTCCCAAGGGGGGCGAGGGGTTAATAAAAAACTGTTTTTT CASQGGRGVNKKLFF
TRBJ1-4 TRBV9 NA NA TGTGCCAGCAGCCCCGGGGGAGGGGCCCTTAATGAAAAACTGTTTTTT CASSPGGGALNEKLFF
TRBJ1-3 TRBV20-1 NA NA TGCAGTGCTAGAAGGCCAAGGACCGAGGGATCTGGAAACACCATATATTTT CSARRPRTEGSGNTIYF
TRBJ2-7 TRBV2 NA NA TGTGCCAGCAACGACGGGCTCTCCTACGAGCAGTACTTC CASNDGLSYEQYF
TRBJ2-3 TRBV7-2 few NA TGTGCCAGCAGCCGACACCCTCGGCGAACAGATACGCAGTATTTT CASSRHPRRTDTQYF
TRBJ2-2 TRBV5-6 few NA TGTGCCAGCAGCCTGGCTACCGGGGAGCTGTTTTTT CASSLATGELFF
TRBJ1-5 TRBV10-2 few NA TGCGCCAGCAGTGGGTGGGGGAATCAGCCCCAGCATTTT CASSGWGNQPQHF
TRBJ2-5 TRBV7-9 few TRBD1 TGTGCCAGCAGCTTCGACAGGGCCAAGACCCAGTACTTC CASSFDRAKTQYF
TRBJ2-7 TRBV15 NA NA TGTGCCACCAGCAGAGATCGCCCAGGGCGGAAACGCGAGCAGTACTTC CATSRDRPGRKREQYF
TRBJ2-5 TRBV5-1 NA TRBD2 TGCGCCAGCAGCTTGGGGCCCTGGCGGGGGCAAGAGACCCAGTACTTC CASSLGPWRGQETQYF
TRBJ2-1 TRBV20-1 NA TRBD2 TGCAGTGCTAGAGATCTGAGACTAGCGGGAGCTAGTAACAATGAGCAGTTCTTC CSARDLRLAGASNNEQFF